The 17 T cell receptor beta chains presented below share a single source sample, sequenced in a study of blood T cell repertoires in COVID-19. Sequencing was performed with immunoSEQ multiplex PCR; in TCRdb, only in-frame clones are kept and a portion is missing. This sample yields around 250,000 clones, of which around 90% are seen a single time; 3% to 3.5% belongs to the top ten. The source material was PBMCs or T cells enriched from blood (not recorded which). These receptors were taken from a woman between 35 and 50 years old who had been exposed to COVID-19.

This clone was detected a few times. The genes are TRBV7-9 and TRBJ1-4; weak D call: TRBD1 (5 bases). Trimming shortened V by 1 base and J by 3 bases, and 9 bases separated the two germline ends. The V gene's germline CDR1 is SEHNR and CDR2 FQNEAQ (reference sequence). The CDR3 spans 15 residues. The CDR3 loop reads CASSLEAGPNEKLFF. The CDR3, as DNA: TGTGCCAGCAGCTTAGAGGCAGGGCCTAATGAAAAACTGTTTTTT.

The chain joins TRBV7-2 to TRBJ2-1; 7 bases line up with TRBD1. The ends lost 4 bases at V and 9 bases at J; junction bases unmatched: 18. This CDR3 contains 17 residues. Germline CDR1 and CDR2: SGHTA and FQGNSA. Here the CDR3 reads CASSSKLWGQYSSEQFF. The CDR3 DNA sequence: TGTGCCAGCAGCTCCAAACTCTGGGGACAGTATTCTAGTGAGCAGTTCTTC. Using reference TRBV7-2 and TRBJ2-1 for the parts outside the CDR3, the full variable domain is GAGVSQSPSNKVTEKGKDVELRCDPISGHTALYWYRQSLGQGLEFLIYFQGNSAPDKSGLPSDRFSAERTGGSVSTLTIQRTQQEDSAVYLCASSSKLWGQYSSEQFFGPGTRLTVL.

The chain uses TRBV28 and TRBJ2-7; TRBD2 might be the D (5 bases). The V gene's germline CDR1 is MDHEN and CDR2 SYDVKM. The CDR3 spans 14 residues. The V and J ends lost 7 bases and 2 bases respectively, with 15 bases between them. The CDR3 is CASNPSTAAYEQYV. The CDR3 nucleotides read TGTGCCAGCAACCCCTCCACAGCGGCCTACGAGCAGTACGTC.

The genes are TRBV13 and TRBJ2-3; 10 bases match TRBD2. V trimming: 10 bases; J trimming: 5 bases; junction bases outside the gene matches: 3. The CDR3 covers 12 residues. Germline loops: CDR1 PRHDT, CDR2 FYEKMQ (reference sequence). CDR3 bases: TGTGCCACCCTAGCGGGGGTAGATACGCAGTATTTT. Translation: CATLAGVDTQYF.

The sample holds one count of this clone. The V and J genes are TRBV7-9 and TRBJ1-4; D possibly corresponds to TRBD1 (5 bases). Germline-derived CDR1 and CDR2 are SEHNR and FQNEAQ (reference sequence). This CDR3 contains 15 residues. The germline V and J ends were trimmed by 2 bases and 7 bases, with 14 bases remaining between them. DNA of the CDR3: TGTGCCAGCAGCTTAAGCGGGGGATCGGGTGAAAAACTGTTTTTT. Translated, it gives CASSLSGGSGEKLFF.

To note about this clone: Germline and junction disagree at one end, which may indicate a read error. The chain employs TRBV5-1 and TRBJ1-2, with TRBD1 identical over 7 bases. Germline-derived CDR1 and CDR2 are SGHRS and YFSETQ. This CDR3 has 15 residues. CDR3 coding DNA: TGTGCCAGCAGCCTGGGTTTAGAGGGGGCAGGTGGCTACACCTTC. Its protein is CASSLGLEGAGGYTF.

This rearrangement joins TRBV27 to TRBJ1-1; 11 nucleotides match TRBD1. The junction had 11 bases not matched to a gene; V was cut back by 6 bases and J by 5 bases. There are 16 residues in the CDR3. Germline CDR1 reads MNHEY; CDR2 reads SMNVEV (reference sequence). The chain's CDR3 is CASRAGTGGRGTEAFF. CDR3 DNA: TGTGCCAGCAGGGCCGGGACAGGGGGGAGAGGGACTGAAGCTTTCTTT.

The rearrangement links TRBV5-6 to TRBJ2-5; 9 bases are a match to TRBD2. Per germline, CDR1 SGHDT and CDR2 YYEEEE. The CDR3 is 16 residues long. Germline trimming cut 0 bases from V and 5 bases from J; bases unmatched to any gene: 8. For the CDR3, the DNA is TGTGCCAGCAGCTTGGTGGGAGCGGGGGGTTTGGAGACCCAGTACTTC. It yields the protein CASSLVGAGGLETQYF.

The chain combines TRBV24-1 with TRBJ1-3, with 8 bases identical to TRBD1. The V gene's germline CDR1 is KGHDR and CDR2 SFDVKD. Losses at the gene ends were 9 bases for V and 7 bases for J; bases not matched to a gene: 4. This CDR3 region has 12 residues. In DNA form, the CDR3 reads TGTGCCACCCAAAGACAGGGGAACACCATATATTTT. This gives the protein CATQRQGNTIYF.

The rearrangement joins TRBV11-2 to TRBJ2-7, with 7 bases identical to TRBD1. With 6 bases clipped from V and 5 bases from J, the junction kept 16 bases outside the gene matches. The CDR3 covers 16 residues. CDR1 and CDR2 (germline): SGHAT, FQNNGV. CDR3 sequence reads: CASSYRGRDIFDEQYF. The CDR3 region has the DNA TGTGCCAGCAGTTACAGGGGCCGGGACATCTTCGACGAGCAGTACTTC.

The chain combines TRBV5-1 with TRBJ2-1; 9 bases align to TRBD1. The ends lost 6 bases at V and 9 bases at J; junction bases unmatched: 10. In germline, CDR1 is SGHRS, CDR2 YFSETQ. The CDR3 is 14 amino acids. In DNA form, the CDR3 reads TGCGCCAGCAAGATAGGGACAGGGACCTCTGAGCAGTTCTTC. This codes for CASKIGTGTSEQFF. The full variable domain, in which reference TRBV5-1 and TRBJ2-1 provide the parts outside the CDR3, is KAGVTQTPRYLIKTRGQQVTLSCSPISGHRSVSWYQQTPGQGLQFLFEYFSETQRNKGNFPGRFSGRQFSNSRSEMNVSTLELGDSALYLCASKIGTGTSEQFFGPGTRLTVL.

V usage is TRBV27 and J usage is TRBJ2-2, with D tentatively TRBD1 (5 bases). Germline CDR1 reads MNHEY; CDR2 reads SMNVEV (reference sequence). The CDR3 is 16 amino acids. The V and J ends lost 2 bases and 4 bases respectively, with 14 bases between them. CDR3 nucleotides: TGTGCCAGCAGTTTAACTTGGGGCCTCCTCACCGGGGAGCTGTTTTTT. Its protein product is CASSLTWGLLTGELFF.

The gene calls are TRBV10-3 and TRBJ1-1, with D possibly being TRBD1 (5 bases). The V end lost 3 bases, the J end lost 6 bases, and 11 bases lay between the germline ends. The CDR3 is 13 amino acids. The germline gives CDR1 ENHRY, CDR2 SYGVKD. The DNA for the CDR3 is TGTGCCATCAGTGAAACCCGACAGTCTGAAGCTTTCTTT. Translation: CAISETRQSEAFF.

This clone was counted a few times. The chain links TRBV4-3 to TRBJ2-7; D gene unclear. Germline loops: CDR1 LGHNA, CDR2 YSLEER. Trimming took 0 bases from V and 2 from J, leaving 5 bases between them. The CDR3 consists of 13 residues. The CDR3 spells CASSQDIAYEQYF. Here the CDR3 DNA reads TGCGCCAGCAGCCAAGATATCGCCTACGAGCAGTACTTC.

This chain connects TRBV11-2 to TRBJ1-5, with D unclear. The V end lost 1 base, the J end lost 5 bases, and 6 bases lay between the germline ends. CDR3 size: 13 residues. The V gene's germline CDR1 is SGHAT and CDR2 FQNNGV. In nucleotides, the CDR3 is TGTGCCAGCAGCTTAGTTTTCGATCAGCCCCAGCATTTT. It translates to CASSLVFDQPQHF.

The J gene is TRBJ1-3, the V gene TRBV18, with a weak D call TRBD1 (6 bases). The CDR3 consists of 12 residues. The V end was cut by 2 bases, the J end by 12 bases, with 11 bases between. CDR1 and CDR2 from the germline V gene are KGHSH and LQKENI. In DNA, the CDR3 is TGTGCCAGCTCACCATATCAGGGGAACATATATTTT. Protein product: CASSPYQGNIYF.

The gene calls are TRBV4-1 and TRBJ2-4; 10 nucleotides line up with TRBD2. The V and J ends lost 0 bases and 2 bases, in that order; junction bases with no gene match: 7. The CDR3 runs to 18 residues. Per germline, CDR1 MGHRA and CDR2 YSYEKL. This CDR3 reads CASSQDTSGDLTKNIQYF. The CDR3 DNA reads as TGCGCCAGCAGCCAAGATACTAGCGGGGACTTAACCAAAAACATTCAGTACTTC.